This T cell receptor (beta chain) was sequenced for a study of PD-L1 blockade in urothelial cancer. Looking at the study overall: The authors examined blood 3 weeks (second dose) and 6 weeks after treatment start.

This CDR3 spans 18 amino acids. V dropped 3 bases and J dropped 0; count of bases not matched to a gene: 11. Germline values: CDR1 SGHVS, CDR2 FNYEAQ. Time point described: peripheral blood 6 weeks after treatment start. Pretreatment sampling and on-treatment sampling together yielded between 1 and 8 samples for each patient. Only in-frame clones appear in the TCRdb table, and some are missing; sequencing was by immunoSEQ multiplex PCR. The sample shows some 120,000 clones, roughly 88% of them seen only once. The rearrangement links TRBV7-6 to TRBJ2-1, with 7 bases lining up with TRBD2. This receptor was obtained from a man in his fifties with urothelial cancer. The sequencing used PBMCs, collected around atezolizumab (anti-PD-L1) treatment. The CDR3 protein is CASSLRASGGRSYNEQFF. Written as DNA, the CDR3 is TGTGCCAGCAGCTTGAGGGCTAGCGGAGGCCGCTCCTACAATGAGCAGTTCTTC.